The 2 T cell receptor beta chains in this list originate from one sample, sequenced in a study of PD-L1 blockade in urothelial cancer. Profiling relied on immunoSEQ multiplex PCR, and the TCRdb table lists in-frame clones only, not all of them. The data show roughly 52,000 clones, approximately 85% seen once. Time point of the sample: pretreatment peripheral blood. Sequencing was performed on PBMCs, taken around atezolizumab (anti-PD-L1) treatment. The receptors shown here come from a man between 65 and 85 years old with urothelial cancer.

The chain combines TRBV2 with TRBJ2-1; a weak D match, TRBD2 (6 bases). CDR1 and CDR2 from the germline V gene are SNHLY and FYNNEI. Trimming pared 0 bases from V and 10 bases from J, leaving 16 bases between. CDR3 length equals 15 residues. The CDR3 DNA is TGTGCCAGCAGTGAAGCGCGCGGGACTCCCGGCGAGCAGTTCTTC. Amino acid sequence: CASSEARGTPGEQFF.

The gene calls are TRBV5-1 and TRBJ2-3, with 7 bases that match TRBD1. Germline V gives CDR1 SGHRS, CDR2 YFSETQ. Unmatched junction bases numbered 2, after V lost 1 base and J lost 3 bases. There are 14 residues in the CDR3. Here the CDR3 reads CASSLTGVTDTQYF. The DNA of the CDR3 is TGCGCCAGCAGCTTGACAGGGGTAACAGATACGCAGTATTTT.